This T cell receptor (beta chain) was observed in a study of T cells after yellow fever vaccination. The study's findings and limits: Overlap between CD4 and CD8 compartments was detected for a small share of clonotypes. Post-booster samples contained most primary-vaccination clones (approximately 96% CD4, about 90% CD8). A weaker secondary response peaked on day 5, the primary on day 15.

CDR1 and CDR2 (germline): SGHTA, FQGNSA. The CDR3 has 17 amino acids. J lost 2 bases, V lost 10 bases, and 14 bases had no gene match. UMIs were added to TCR cDNA along with a universal primer site when it was made by 5'RACE template switching. TCRdb itself ran the 5' RACE reads through MiXCR, one entry per CDR3 protein. The sample has approximately 140,000 distinct CDR3 sequences, around 7.7% seen once. This clonotype occurred many times. Antigen specificity is unknown. This chain links TRBV7-2 with TRBJ2-2, with 9 bases matching TRBD2. The sample was CD4+ T cells sorted from PBMCs, taken 5 days after the yellow fever booster vaccination. The receptor's source is a man aged 25 to 40 who received the YFV17D yellow fever vaccine. The CDR3 loop reads CATRVGGRAGNTGELFF. The CDR3 region has the DNA TGTGCCACCAGAGTCGGCGGGAGGGCCGGAAACACCGGGGAGCTGTTTTTT.